The 13 T cell receptor beta chains in this list originate from one sample, sequenced in a study of cytomegalovirus exposure and HLA in healthy donors. The PCR contained 60 Vbeta and 13 Jbeta primers. Using immunoSEQ multiplex PCR, the repertoire was profiled, and TCRdb retains in-frame clones only, with some absent. Of under 200,000 clones listed, around 80% are singletons. Input material: PBMCs. All receptors derive from a male donor in good health and CMV-seronegative.

The V and J genes are TRBV13 and TRBJ1-2; no firm D call. The CDR3 contains 13 residues. V lost 2 bases and J 2 bases, leaving 6 bases between the germline ends. From germline, CDR1 is PRHDT and CDR2 FYEKMQ (reference sequence). CDR3 residues: CASSLPLNYGYTF. Here the CDR3 DNA reads TGTGCCAGCAGCTTACCTCTAAACTATGGCTACACCTTC.

This clone has only a few counts. This chain uses TRBV6-5 with TRBJ2-5, with TRBD2 as a possible D gene (6 bases). The V and J ends lost 5 bases and 3 bases respectively, with 13 bases between them. Germline-derived CDR1 and CDR2 are MNHEY and SVGAGI. The length of the CDR3 is 14 residues. The CDR3 loop reads CASSDGGLEETQYF. CDR3 nucleotide sequence: TGTGCCAGCAGTGACGGGGGACTTGAAGAGACCCAGTACTTC.

The rearrangement joins TRBV19 to TRBJ1-1; tentatively, D is TRBD1 (5 bases). The CDR3 extends over 17 amino acids. V lost 2 bases, J lost 7 bases, and 23 bases lay in between. The germline gives CDR1 LNHDA, CDR2 SQIVND (reference sequence). The CDR3 region has the DNA TGTGCCAGTAGTATAATGTTTGATGCGACTCGGAGGGGTGAAGCTTTCTTT. Protein: CASSIMFDATRRGEAFF.

This chain connects TRBV5-5 to TRBJ2-2; D is possibly TRBD1 (6 bases). V was pared by 6 bases and J by 1 base, with 13 bases between. CDR1 and CDR2 from the germline V gene are SGHKS and YYEKEE (reference sequence). CDR3 length equals 15 residues. The CDR3 sequence is CASTPWGQNTGELFF. The CDR3 DNA sequence: TGTGCCAGCACCCCTTGGGGACAGAACACCGGGGAGCTGTTTTTT.

The chain employs TRBV11-1 and TRBJ2-7, with 8 bases identical to TRBD1. The CDR3 has 14 residues. J lost 5 bases, V lost 6 bases, and 9 bases had no gene match. CDR1 SGHAT and CDR2 FQDESV come from the germline V gene (reference sequence). CDR3 DNA sequence: TGTGCCAGCAGGTTTCAGGGGGCGTCCAACGAGCAGTACTTC. Translating gives CASRFQGASNEQYF.

The chain employs TRBV7-6 and TRBJ1-2, with TRBD1 identical over 9 bases. From germline, CDR1 is SGHVS and CDR2 FNYEAQ. Trimming at V came to 0 bases and at J to 8 bases, leaving 4 bases not matched to a gene. This CDR3 region has 14 residues. The CDR3 DNA reads as TGTGCCAGCAGCTTAGCGGGACAGGGTAGCGGCTACACCTTC. It yields the protein CASSLAGQGSGYTF.

The chain's CDR3 is CASSTPRDTLEQYF. CDR3 DNA: TGTGCCAGCAGCACGCCCCGGGACACTTTGGAGCAGTACTTC. The chain recombines TRBV13 with TRBJ2-7; possibly TRBD1 for D (6 bases). Looked up from germline, CDR1 is PRHDT and CDR2 is FYEKMQ (reference sequence). This CDR3 is 14 amino acids long. V was pared by 5 bases and J by 7 bases, with 18 bases between. The whole variable domain, remainder taken from reference TRBV13 and TRBJ2-7, is AAGVIQSPRHLIKEKRETATLKCYPIPRHDTVYWYQQGPGQDPQFLISFYEKMQSDKGSIPDRFSAQQFSDYHSELNMSSLELGDSALYFCASSTPRDTLEQYFGPGTRLTVT.

In this sample, this clone turned up once. This chain links TRBV19 with TRBJ1-5; D may be TRBD1 (6 bases). The CDR3 is 16 residues long. Germline CDR1 and CDR2: LNHDA and SQIVND (reference sequence). Trimming stripped 3 bases from V and 6 bases from J, with 18 bases between. CDR3 nucleotides: TGTGCCAGTAGTATGGATAGCGGGGGGCGCGGTCAGCCCCAGCATTTT. Its translation: CASSMDSGGRGQPQHF.

The genes are TRBV27 and TRBJ1-5, with 9 bases aligning to TRBD1. V trimming: 5 bases; J trimming: 3 bases; junction bases outside the gene matches: 8. The germline CDR1 and CDR2 sequences are MNHEY and SMNVEV (reference sequence). The CDR3 sequence is 16 residues long. The CDR3, as DNA: TGTGCCAGCAGTCGCTGGACAGGGGAATTCAATCAGCCCCAGCATTTT. Its protein is CASSRWTGEFNQPQHF.

The J gene is TRBJ1-5, the V gene TRBV20-1; a weak D match, TRBD1 (5 bases). Germline V CDR1 and CDR2: DFQATT, SNEGSKA (reference sequence). V lost 5 bases and J 5 bases, leaving 7 bases between the germline ends. The CDR3 is 11 amino acids. The CDR3 coding sequence is TGCAGTGCTCAGGGATATCAGCCCCAGCATTTT. This encodes CSAQGYQPQHF.

The rearrangement joins TRBV15 to TRBJ1-4; TRBD1 agrees at 7 bases. Germline assignment: CDR1 LNHNV and CDR2 YYDKDF (reference sequence). The trim removed 4 bases at V and 4 bases at J, leaving 6 bases unmatched. The CDR3 contains 15 residues. The CDR3, as DNA: TGTGCCACCAGCAAAGGGCAGGGGGGTAATGAAAAACTGTTTTTT. Residues: CATSKGQGGNEKLFF.

The chain is built from TRBV7-8 and TRBJ2-7; 9 bases agree with TRBD1. V shed 5 bases and J 2 bases; nucleotides not matched to a gene: 7. The CDR3 has 15 residues. Germline values: CDR1 SGHVS, CDR2 FQNEAQ. This CDR3 is CASSVQGAGTYEQYF. The CDR3 bases are TGTGCCAGCAGCGTACAGGGGGCCGGGACCTACGAGCAGTACTTC.

The chain links TRBV19 to TRBJ2-7; 14 nucleotides match TRBD2. V shed 6 bases, J shed 2 bases, and the junction held 9 bases outside the gene matches. CDR1 is LNHDA and CDR2 is SQIVND in the germline V gene (reference sequence). This CDR3 contains 17 residues. The CDR3 region is CASSRDPGLAGAYEQYF. The CDR3 coding sequence is TGTGCCAGTAGCCGGGACCCGGGACTAGCGGGAGCCTACGAGCAGTACTTC.